These 3 T cell receptor beta chains were all obtained from the same sample, sequenced in a study of blood T cell repertoires in COVID-19 (dated by TCRdb to 2020 to 2022). The library was generated by the immunoSEQ multiplex PCR assay. This immuneACCESS table, as held by TCRdb, lists in-frame sequences with V and J called but not all clones. Of the missing ones, under half trace to an unresolved V gene in checked studies; the others have no known cause. The sample data list 200,000 to 250,000 clones, and 85% to 90% of these were observed just once. Approximately 3% of the sample is taken by the ten largest. The material sequenced was PBMCs or T cells enriched from blood (not recorded which). The receptors derive from a woman in her fifties or sixties in a cohort exposed to, infected with or recovered from COVID-19 (not recorded which).

The chain employs TRBV9 and TRBJ2-1, with D unresolved. The germline V and J ends were trimmed by 0 bases and 2 bases, with 12 bases remaining between them. In germline, CDR1 is SGDLS, CDR2 YYNGEE. This CDR3 is 16 amino acids long. CDR3 coding DNA: TGTGCCAGCAGCGTAGCTCAACTGTCGGCCTACAATGAGCAGTTCTTC. This codes for CASSVAQLSAYNEQFF.

V usage is TRBV19 and J usage is TRBJ1-5; 7 bases line up with TRBD1. With V trimmed by 4 bases and J by 7 bases, 4 bases remained unmatched. The CDR3 extends over 13 amino acids. In germline, CDR1 is LNHDA, CDR2 SQIVND (reference sequence). As DNA, the CDR3 is TGTGCCAGTAGTAAGGAGGGGGCGCAGCCCCAGCATTTT. Encoded protein: CASSKEGAQPQHF. The variable domain in full, with the rest retrieved from reference TRBV19 and TRBJ1-5, is DGGITQSPKYLFRKEGQNVTLSCEQNLNHDAMYWYRQDPGQGLRLIYYSQIVNDFQKGDIAEGYSVSREKKESFPLTVTSAQKNPTAFYLCASSKEGAQPQHFGDGTRLSIL.

The V gene is TRBV21-1, the J gene TRBJ1-1; the table's D gene call, TRBD1, was not cross checked with the DNA. TRBV21-1 has pseudogene status. The length of the CDR3 is 18 residues. In DNA, the CDR3 is TGTGCCAGCAGCAAAGCGGCGGGACAGGGGGTCGAGAACACTGAAGCTTTCTTT. It specifies CASSKAAGQGVENTEAFF.